This paragraph covers one T cell receptor (beta chain) sequence. Its antigen remains unknown. One base separates it from a far larger clone, so it is likely a read error. Other DNA sequences of this sample code for an identical CDR3. The entry originates in a study of shared clonotypes between healthy human individuals. Study-level points and caveats: Depth of sequencing was expected to influence donor clonotype sharing.

The germline CDR1 and CDR2 sequences are MGHRA and YSYEKL. This CDR3 is 15 amino acids long. Libraries were prepared by immunoSEQ multiplex PCR; TCRdb keeps only in-frame clonotypes and omits some of them. This sample has about 460,000 clones; roughly three quarters occur once, and the top ten carry around 12%. The chain recombines TRBV4-1 with TRBJ1-3; D not certain. The sequenced material came from PBMCs. The source of this sequence is a woman in her thirties or forties in good health. Some clones in this sample may be carry-over from other donors' samples. Written as DNA, the CDR3 is TGCGCCAGCAGCCAAGGGCCTAAGTCTGGGAACACCATATATTTT. Translated, it gives CASSQGPKSGNTIYF.